This TCR beta chain was sequenced in a study of PD-1 blockade in classical Hodgkin lymphoma. Study-level points and caveats: It was reported that newly diagnosed patients had less baseline TCR diversity than healthy donors.

All patients experienced relapse after autologous stem cell transplantation, and brentuximab vedotin exposure was variable. Concerning this clone: Its antigen is still unknown.

The repertoire was sequenced with immunoSEQ multiplex PCR; TCRdb's copy has only in-frame clones and lacks some. The sample has more than 140,000 clones; 78% are singletons. Per germline, CDR1 ENHRY and CDR2 SYGVKD. V lost 6 bases to trimming and J lost 4 bases; unmatched junction nucleotides: 2. The CDR3 covers 13 residues. This sequence joins TRBV10-3 and TRBJ1-5; 8 bases are a match to TRBD1. This receptor was taken from a human donor with classical Hodgkin lymphoma. Sequenced here: peripheral blood mononuclear cells (PBMCs), sampled before the second cycle of nivolumab. The CDR3: CAIRDRENQPQHF. In DNA form, the CDR3 reads TGTGCCATCAGGGACAGGGAGAATCAGCCCCAGCATTTT.